A single T cell receptor beta chain is shown here with its context. The sample comes from a study of blood T cell repertoires in COVID-19. Germline V CDR1 and CDR2: MGHRA, YSYEKL. V gave up 8 bases and J gave up 3 bases, with 16 bases separating them. This CDR3 has 14 residues. The method was immunoSEQ multiplex PCR; TCRdb's version includes in-frame clones alone and lacks a portion of them. This sample yields 150,000 to 200,000 clones, of which 65% to 90% are seen a single time; roughly 7.8% belongs to the top ten. This receptor was identified in a man aged 60 to 69 with acute or convalescent COVID-19. Sequencing used peripheral blood. The chain joins TRBV4-1 to TRBJ1-1; D may be TRBD1 (6 bases). The CDR3 region has the DNA TGCGCCAGCGGGGTCGGGGGGACACACACTGAAGCTTTCTTT. Protein sequence: CASGVGGTHTEAFF.